The rows below give T cell receptor beta chains drawn from one sample of a study of cytotoxic CD8 clonotypes in ibrutinib-treated CLL. The repertoire was sequenced with immunoSEQ multiplex PCR; TCRdb's copy has only in-frame clones and lacks some. The sample consists of about 300,000 clones, approximately 76% of them appearing once. The starting material was PBMCs, obtained at disease progression, from a patient treated with ibrutinib. The origin of the receptors is a human donor with chronic lymphocytic leukemia. The CDR3 runs from the conserved cysteine through the conserved F or W. A D gene is named only where the DNA matches it firmly. Clone size is not always given. Where it is, it says once, few, many or a class for expanded clones.

j_call clone_size v_call d_call cdr3_nt cdr3_aa
TRBJ1-4 NA TRBV18 NA TGTGCCAGCTCACCGGATCGACAGAGAGATGAAAAACTGTTTTTT CASSPDRQRDEKLFF
TRBJ2-2 NA TRBV19 TRBD2 TGTGCCAGTAGTACGTACTCTAGCGGACGCGCGAACACCGGGGAGCTGTTTTTT CASSTYSSGRANTGELFF
TRBJ2-5 NA TRBV7-9 NA TGTGCCAGCATACTCTTCCTCGGATCGGCGCAAGAGACCCAGTACTTC CASILFLGSAQETQYF
TRBJ1-2 NA TRBV19 TRBD1 TGTGCCAGTAGTTGGGCAGGGGGGAATTATGGCTACACCTTC CASSWAGGNYGYTF
TRBJ1-2 NA TRBV19 NA TGTGCCAGTAGTATTGGGGAACTCTATGGCTACACCTTC CASSIGELYGYTF
TRBJ1-2 NA TRBV5-6 TRBD1 TGTGCCAGCAGTCCTGCCGGGACAGGAGTTAACTATGGCTACACCTTC CASSPAGTGVNYGYTF
TRBJ2-3 NA TRBV25-1 NA TGTGCCAGCAGTGAACGCCCCCCTACAGATACGCAGTATTTT CASSERPPTDTQYF
TRBJ2-5 NA TRBV6-1 TRBD2 TGTGCCAGCAGTGAGCTAGCGGGGGAAGAGACCCAGTACTTC CASSELAGEETQYF
TRBJ1-5 once TRBV6-1 NA TGTGCCAGCAGTGCACCCTCGGGAGGGGGACACTCGCCTAGCAATCAGCCCCAGCATTTT CASSAPSGGGHSPSNQPQHF
TRBJ2-1 NA TRBV2 NA TGTGCCAGCAGAGGGCTTGAGCAGTTCTTC CASRGLEQFF
TRBJ1-2 NA TRBV2 NA TGTGCCAGCAGCCTGGCATATGGCTACACCTTC CASSLAYGYTF
TRBJ1-5 NA TRBV4-1 NA TGCGCCAGCAGCCAGGGGGAATTGACCCAGCCCCAGCATTTT CASSQGELTQPQHF
TRBJ1-4 NA TRBV10-3 NA TGTGCCATCAGCGATAAAACAGGGAATAATGAAAAACTGTTTTTT CAISDKTGNNEKLFF
TRBJ1-2 NA TRBV7-9 NA TGTGCCAGCAGCCGGCGGACCCTTAACTATGGCTACACCTTC CASSRRTLNYGYTF
TRBJ2-7 NA TRBV7-8 NA TGTGCCAGCAGCTTGGGGGTTCGGGAGCGCTCCCACGAGCAGTACTTC CASSLGVRERSHEQYF
TRBJ2-7 few TRBV4-1 NA TGCGCCAGCAGCCAAACTACAGGGCCTTACTACGAGCAGTACTTC CASSQTTGPYYEQYF
TRBJ2-7 NA TRBV19 NA TGTGCCAGTAGTTACGGGTCAGGGATCTACGAGCAGTACTTC CASSYGSGIYEQYF
TRBJ2-7 few TRBV4-1 NA TGCGCCAGCAGCCGGGAACTAGAGTCCTCCTACGAGCAGTACTTC CASSRELESSYEQYF
TRBJ2-7 NA TRBV27 NA TGTGCCAGCAGTTTATCGGGGCCTTACTTAATCCACGAGCAGTACTTC CASSLSGPYLIHEQYF
TRBJ2-7 many TRBV4-1 NA TGCGCCAGCAGCCAAGATGACTACTACGAGCAGTACTTC CASSQDDYYEQYF
TRBJ2-2 NA TRBV11-1 NA TGTGCCAGCAGCTTCGGGGGTTTCACCGGGGAGCTGTTTTTT CASSFGGFTGELFF
TRBJ2-3 NA TRBV29-1 NA TGCAGCGCCAGACAGGGACTCACAGATACGCAGTATTTT CSARQGLTDTQYF
TRBJ2-2 NA TRBV29-1 NA TGCAGCGTGTCCCCCGGGGGCCCGAACACCGGGGAGCTGTTTTTT CSVSPGGPNTGELFF